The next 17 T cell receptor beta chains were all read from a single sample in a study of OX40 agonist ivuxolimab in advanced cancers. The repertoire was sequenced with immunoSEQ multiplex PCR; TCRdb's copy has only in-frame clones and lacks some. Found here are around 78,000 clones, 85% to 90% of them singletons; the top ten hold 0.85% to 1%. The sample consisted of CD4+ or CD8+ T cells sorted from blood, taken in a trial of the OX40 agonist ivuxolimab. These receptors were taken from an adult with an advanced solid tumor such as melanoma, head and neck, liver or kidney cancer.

This chain's CDR3 is CASSSITGELFF. The CDR3, as DNA: TGTGCCAGCAGCTCCATCACCGGGGAGCTGTTTTTT. This chain uses TRBV11-2 with TRBJ2-2, with no clear D. The V and J ends lost 4 bases and 4 bases respectively, with 4 bases between them. Germline V CDR1 and CDR2: SGHAT, FQNNGV. The CDR3 contains 12 residues.

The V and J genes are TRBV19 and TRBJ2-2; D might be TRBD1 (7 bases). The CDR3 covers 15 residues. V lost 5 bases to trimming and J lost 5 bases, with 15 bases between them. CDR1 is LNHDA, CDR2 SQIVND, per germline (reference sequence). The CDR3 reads CASSLATGRTGELFF. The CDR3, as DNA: TGTGCCAGTAGTCTGGCGACAGGGAGGACCGGGGAGCTGTTTTTT.

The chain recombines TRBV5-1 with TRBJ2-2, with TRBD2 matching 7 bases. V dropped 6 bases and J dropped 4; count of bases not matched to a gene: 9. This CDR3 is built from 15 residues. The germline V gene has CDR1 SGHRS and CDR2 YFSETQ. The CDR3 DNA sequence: TGCGCCAGCACTCCTAGCGGCCGCCCCACCGGGGAGCTGTTTTTT. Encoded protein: CASTPSGRPTGELFF. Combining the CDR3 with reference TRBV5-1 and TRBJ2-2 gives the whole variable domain KAGVTQTPRYLIKTRGQQVTLSCSPISGHRSVSWYQQTPGQGLQFLFEYFSETQRNKGNFPGRFSGRQFSNSRSEMNVSTLELGDSALYLCASTPSGRPTGELFFGEGSRLTVL.

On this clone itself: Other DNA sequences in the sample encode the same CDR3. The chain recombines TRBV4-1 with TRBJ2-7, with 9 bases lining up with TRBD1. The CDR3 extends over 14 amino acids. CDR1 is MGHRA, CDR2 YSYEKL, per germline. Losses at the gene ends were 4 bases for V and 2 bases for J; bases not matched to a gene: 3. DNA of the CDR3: TGCGCCAGCAGCCGCGGGACAGGGCCCTACGAGCAGTACTTC. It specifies CASSRGTGPYEQYF.

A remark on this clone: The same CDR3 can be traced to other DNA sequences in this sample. CDR3 DNA: TGTGCCAGCAGCTTAGACGGCTATGGCTACACCTTC. Protein product: CASSLDGYGYTF. The chain uses TRBV7-9 and TRBJ1-2; D not certain. The length of the CDR3 is 12 residues. Trimming took 1 base from V and 4 from J, leaving 4 bases between them. Germline lookup yields CDR1 SEHNR and CDR2 FQNEAQ (reference sequence).

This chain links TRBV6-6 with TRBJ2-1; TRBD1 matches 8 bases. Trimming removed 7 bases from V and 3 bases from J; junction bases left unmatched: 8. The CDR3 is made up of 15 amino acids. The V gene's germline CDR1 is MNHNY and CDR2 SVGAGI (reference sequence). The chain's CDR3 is CASTQGQGFYNEQFF. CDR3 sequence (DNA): TGTGCCAGCACTCAAGGACAGGGATTCTACAATGAGCAGTTCTTC.

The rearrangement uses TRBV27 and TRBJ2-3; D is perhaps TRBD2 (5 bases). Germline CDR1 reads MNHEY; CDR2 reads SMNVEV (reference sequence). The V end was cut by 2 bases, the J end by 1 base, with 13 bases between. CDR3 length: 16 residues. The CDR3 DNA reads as TGTGCCAGCAGTTTAAGTAGCGCCCATGGCACAGATACGCAGTATTTT. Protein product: CASSLSSAHGTDTQYF.

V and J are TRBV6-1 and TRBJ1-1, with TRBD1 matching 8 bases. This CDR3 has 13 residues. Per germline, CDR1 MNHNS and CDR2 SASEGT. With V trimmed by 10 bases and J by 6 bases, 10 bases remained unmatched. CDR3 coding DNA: TGTGCCATCCAGGGGGCTAATTCCCCTGAAGCTTTCTTT. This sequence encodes CAIQGANSPEAFF.

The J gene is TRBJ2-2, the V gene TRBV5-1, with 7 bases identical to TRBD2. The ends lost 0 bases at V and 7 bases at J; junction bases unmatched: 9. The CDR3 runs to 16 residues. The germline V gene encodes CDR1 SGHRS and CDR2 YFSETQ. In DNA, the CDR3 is TGCGCCAGCAGCTTGGTCGGCGGGAGCATCGGCGGGGAGCTGTTTTTT. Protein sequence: CASSLVGGSIGGELFF.

The CDR3 sequence: CASSSPASGANEQFF. DNA for the CDR3: TGTGCCAGCAGTTCCCCCGCTAGCGGGGCCAATGAGCAGTTCTTC. The gene calls are TRBV6-5 and TRBJ2-1; 9 bases map to TRBD2. CDR3 length: 15 amino acids. Trimming at V came to 4 bases and at J to 6 bases, leaving 7 bases not matched to a gene. The germline V gene encodes CDR1 MNHEY and CDR2 SVGAGI.

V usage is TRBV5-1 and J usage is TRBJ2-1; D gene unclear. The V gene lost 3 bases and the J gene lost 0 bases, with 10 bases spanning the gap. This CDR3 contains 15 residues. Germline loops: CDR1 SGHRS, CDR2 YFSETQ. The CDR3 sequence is CASSSGPGSYNEQFF. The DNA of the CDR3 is TGCGCCAGCAGCTCCGGACCAGGCTCCTACAATGAGCAGTTCTTC.

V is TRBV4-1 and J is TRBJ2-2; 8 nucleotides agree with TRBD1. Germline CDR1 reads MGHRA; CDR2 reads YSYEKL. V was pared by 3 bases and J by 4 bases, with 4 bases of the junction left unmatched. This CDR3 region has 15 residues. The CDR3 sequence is CASSQVQGGTGELFF. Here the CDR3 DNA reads TGCGCCAGCAGCCAGGTACAGGGGGGCACCGGGGAGCTGTTTTTT.

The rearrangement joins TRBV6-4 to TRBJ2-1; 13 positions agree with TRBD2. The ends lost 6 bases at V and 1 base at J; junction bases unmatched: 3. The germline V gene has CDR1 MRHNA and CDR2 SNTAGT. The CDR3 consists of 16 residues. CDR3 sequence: CASSRLAGGSYNEQFF. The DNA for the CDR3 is TGTGCCAGCAGCAGACTAGCGGGGGGATCCTACAATGAGCAGTTCTTC.

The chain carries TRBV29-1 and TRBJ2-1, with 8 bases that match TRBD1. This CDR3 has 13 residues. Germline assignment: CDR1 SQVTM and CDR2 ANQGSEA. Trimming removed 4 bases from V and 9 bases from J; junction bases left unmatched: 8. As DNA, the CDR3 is TGCAGCGTTGTTAGGGCAGACAGGGGTGAGCAGTTCTTC. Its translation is CSVVRADRGEQFF.

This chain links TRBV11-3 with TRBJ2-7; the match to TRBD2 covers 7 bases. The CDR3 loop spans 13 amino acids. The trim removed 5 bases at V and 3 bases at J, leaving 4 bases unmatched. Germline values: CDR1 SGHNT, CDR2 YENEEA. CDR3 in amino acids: CASSGSGGYEQYF. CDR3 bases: TGTGCCAGCAGCGGGTCGGGGGGCTACGAGCAGTACTTC.

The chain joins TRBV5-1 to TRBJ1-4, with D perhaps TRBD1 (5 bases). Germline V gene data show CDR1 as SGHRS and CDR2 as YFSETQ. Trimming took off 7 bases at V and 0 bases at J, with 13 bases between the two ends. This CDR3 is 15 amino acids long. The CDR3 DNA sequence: TGCGCCAGCTTACCTACAGGAGCAACTAATGAAAAACTGTTTTTT. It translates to CASLPTGATNEKLFF.

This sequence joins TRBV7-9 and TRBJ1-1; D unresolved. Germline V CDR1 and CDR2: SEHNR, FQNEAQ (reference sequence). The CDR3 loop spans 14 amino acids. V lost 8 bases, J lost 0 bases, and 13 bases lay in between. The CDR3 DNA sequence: TGTGCCAGCTTACAAGCCAATTTGAACACTGAAGCTTTCTTT. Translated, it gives CASLQANLNTEAFF. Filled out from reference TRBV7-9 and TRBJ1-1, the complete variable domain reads DTGVSQNPRHKITKRGQNVTFRCDPISEHNRLYWYRQTLGQGPEFLTYFQNEAQLEKSRLLSDRFSAERPKGSFSTLEIQRTEQGDSAMYLCASLQANLNTEAFFGQGTRLTVV.